This paragraph reports one T cell receptor beta chain. Its antigen is currently unknown. This entry is derived from a study of T cell repertoires in cytomegalovirus infection. Study information: Evidence of both CMV infection and a matching HLA type came from public TCR beta signatures.

TCRdb redid the calling of the reads with MiXCR, one entry per CDR3 protein. The sample consists of around 240,000 distinct CDR3 sequences, 22% of them appearing once. The CDR3 is 13 amino acids. V lost 4 bases and J lost 3, with 7 bases in between. CDR1 MGHDK and CDR2 SYGVNS come from the germline V gene. Overall study results and limits: There were carriers of CMV plus the relevant HLA, and cumulative public TCR beta family frequency identified them.

The clonotype was recovered from a human donor in good health (CMV status not recorded). Some clones in this sample may be carry-over from other donors' samples. The rearrangement joins TRBV25-1 to TRBJ2-1; no clear D gene. What was sequenced was CD8+ T cells from PBMCs. CDR3 sequence: CASSVGHYNEQFF. The DNA of the CDR3 is TGTGCCAGCAGTGTGGGCCACTACAATGAGCAGTTCTTC. The variable domain in full, with the rest retrieved from reference TRBV25-1 and TRBJ2-1, is EADIYQTPRYLVIGTGKKITLECSQTMGHDKMYWYQQDPGMELHLIHYSYGVNSTEKGDLSSESTVSRIRTEHFPLTLESARPSHTSQYLCASSVGHYNEQFFGPGTRLTVL.